Listed below are T cell receptor beta chains from one sample, sequenced in a study of blood T cells in healthy people across ages. TCRdb itself ran the 5' RACE reads through MiXCR, one entry per CDR3 protein. The sample contains some 900,000 distinct CDR3 sequences, 25% to 30% of which appear only once. The sample comprised blood. All receptors come from a woman older than 75 in good health. Both conserved end residues are part of each CDR3. The D gene is left open where the match is weak. Rows give clone size only sometimes, using once, few, many, or a class for an expanded clone.

abundance,d_gene,v_gene,j_gene,CDR3aa,CDR3nt
few,NA,TRBV29-1,TRBJ2-5,CSVEDWLVGTQYF,TGCAGCGTTGAAGATTGGCTGGTAGGGACCCAGTACTTC
NA,NA,TRBV6-2/TRBV6-3,TRBJ1-3,CASSTRARSGNTIYF,TGTGCCAGCAGCACCAGGGCGCGGTCTGGAAACACCATATATTTT
NA,TRBD1,TRBV6-5,TRBJ2-7,CASSYAQGASYEQYF,TGTGCCAGCAGTTACGCTCAGGGGGCCTCCTACGAGCAGTACTTC
few,NA,TRBV7-9,TRBJ2-1,CASSLGHQQETQFF,TGTGCCAGCAGCTTAGGTCACCAGCAAGAGACCCAGTTCTTC
many,TRBD1,TRBV4-1,TRBJ2-6,CASSQVPGQGGANVLTF,TGCGCCAGCAGCCAAGTCCCGGGACAGGGTGGGGCCAACGTCCTGACTTTC
NA,TRBD2,TRBV7-2,TRBJ2-7,CASRGLAVEQYF,TGTGCCAGCAGGGGACTAGCTGTCGAGCAGTACTTC
NA,TRBD1,TRBV30,TRBJ1-2,CARGDSPFSYGYTF,TGTGCCCGGGGGGACAGCCCCTTCTCCTATGGCTACACCTTC
NA,TRBD1,TRBV12-3/TRBV12-4,TRBJ1-1,CASRLTGLASEAFF,TGTGCCAGCAGGTTGACAGGGTTGGCGTCTGAAGCTTTCTTT
many,NA,TRBV12-3/TRBV12-4,TRBJ2-1,CASTRQRYNEQFF,TGTGCCAGCACTCGACAGAGATACAATGAGCAGTTCTTC
NA,NA,TRBV6-1,TRBJ2-5,CASSGAGAGTIQETQYF,TGTGCCAGCAGTGGGGCAGGGGCGGGGACCATTCAAGAGACCCAGTACTTC
NA,NA,TRBV25-1,TRBJ1-5,CASRESYSNQPQHF,TGTGCCAGCAGGGAAAGTTATAGCAATCAGCCCCAGCATTTT
NA,NA,TRBV24-1,TRBJ2-5,CATSDRTAGSYNEQYF,TGTGCCACCAGTGACCGGACCGCCGGCTCCTACAATGAGCAGTACTTC
few,NA,TRBV24-1,TRBJ2-3,CATSDLRGASLNTQYF,TGTGCCACCAGTGATTTGAGGGGGGCGAGCTTGAATACGCAGTATTTT
many,TRBD1,TRBV10-3,TRBJ1-6,CAIRRGQDNNSPLHF,TGTGCCATCAGGAGGGGACAGGACAATAATTCACCCCTCCACTTT
many,NA,TRBV28,TRBJ1-2,CASRPGQFNYGYTF,TGTGCCAGCAGGCCGGGGCAGTTTAACTATGGCTACACCTTC
NA,NA,TRBV12-3/TRBV12-4,TRBJ1-2,CASRKQRGLYGYTF,TGTGCCAGCAGGAAGCAAAGGGGCCTCTATGGCTACACCTTC
many,TRBD1,TRBV10-3,TRBJ2-3,CAISIGQGRTDTQYF,TGTGCCATCAGCATTGGACAGGGGAGGACAGATACGCAGTATTTT
NA,TRBD1,TRBV6-5,TRBJ2-1,CASARGQGYNEQFF,TGTGCCAGCGCCCGGGGACAGGGTTACAATGAGCAGTTCTTC
NA,NA,TRBV20-1,TRBJ2-3,CSSQSLDTRYF,TGCAGCAGCCAAAGCTTGGATACGCGGTATTTT
many,NA,TRBV2,TRBJ2-5,CASSVRQETQYF,TGTGCCAGCAGTGTCCGTCAAGAGACCCAGTACTTC
many,NA,TRBV12-3/TRBV12-4,TRBJ1-1,CAVKSLNTEAFF,TGTGCCGTCAAGAGCTTGAACACTGAAGCTTTCTTT
many,NA,TRBV7-2,TRBJ2-7,CASSLKSSYEQYF,TGTGCCAGCAGCTTAAAGAGCTCCTACGAGCAGTACTTC
many,TRBD2,TRBV7-2,TRBJ2-3,CASSSSGAMGDTQYF,TGTGCCAGCAGCTCGAGCGGGGCCATGGGGGATACGCAGTATTTT
NA,NA,TRBV12-3/TRBV12-4,TRBJ2-3,CASSLRGVDAQYF,TGTGCCAGCAGTTTGCGGGGAGTAGATGCGCAGTATTTT
many,NA,TRBV9,TRBJ1-2,CASSVDPGTDYGYTF,TGTGCCAGCAGCGTAGACCCAGGGACGGACTATGGCTACACCTTC
many,NA,TRBV7-2,TRBJ2-5,CASTWGGRQETQYF,TGTGCCAGCACGTGGGGGGGCAGACAAGAGACCCAGTACTTC
many,TRBD1,TRBV15,TRBJ2-3,CATSRGTGSRTDTQYF,TGTGCCACCAGCAGAGGGACAGGGAGCCGGACAGATACGCAGTATTTT
NA,TRBD1,TRBV28,TRBJ1-2,CASSFATGASYGYTF,TGTGCCAGCAGTTTTGCGACAGGGGCTAGCTATGGCTACACCTTC
NA,TRBD2,TRBV20-1,TRBJ2-2,CSAREDRGGSGELFF,TGCAGTGCTAGAGAGGACCGGGGGGGATCCGGGGAGCTGTTTTTT
few,NA,TRBV30,TRBJ1-1,CAWIRRYTEAFF,TGTGCCTGGATTCGGCGGTACACTGAAGCTTTCTTT
NA,NA,TRBV30,TRBJ2-7,CAWSLLESEQYF,TGTGCCTGGAGTTTACTAGAATCCGAGCAGTACTTC
many,TRBD1,TRBV6-2/TRBV6-3,TRBJ2-5,CASSMGQGGETQYF,TGTGCCAGCAGCATGGGACAGGGGGGAGAGACCCAGTACTTC
NA,TRBD1,TRBV6-5,TRBJ2-3,CASRRQGTQYF,TGTGCCAGCAGAAGACAGGGTACGCAGTATTTT
many,NA,TRBV10-3,TRBJ1-1,CAIKELNTEAFF,TGTGCCATCAAGGAACTGAACACTGAAGCTTTCTTT
NA,TRBD2,TRBV3-1,TRBJ2-2,CASSHRIGRDTGELFF,TGTGCCAGCAGCCACCGCATAGGGAGGGACACCGGGGAGCTGTTTTTT
NA,NA,TRBV19,TRBJ1-5,CASSIARGGNQPQHF,TGTGCCAGTAGTATAGCGAGGGGAGGCAATCAGCCCCAGCATTTT
NA,NA,TRBV7-3,TRBJ2-1,CASSSYQGIYNEQFF,TGTGCCAGCAGCTCGTATCAGGGTATCTACAATGAGCAGTTCTTC
many,NA,TRBV4-3,TRBJ2-7,CASSLYPTGTSYEQYF,TGCGCCAGCAGCCTTTATCCGACAGGCACCTCCTACGAGCAGTACTTC
NA,NA,TRBV20-1,TRBJ1-1,CSAKVPLLLNTEAFF,TGCAGTGCTAAAGTGCCTCTCCTTCTGAACACTGAAGCTTTCTTT
NA,TRBD2,TRBV7-2,TRBJ2-2,CASSFSLGGVGELFF,TGTGCCAGCAGCTTTTCTTTGGGGGGGGTCGGGGAGCTGTTTTTT
NA,TRBD1,TRBV5-1,TRBJ2-6,CASSSVTGALSGANVLTF,TGCGCCAGCAGCTCGGTGACAGGGGCTCTCTCTGGGGCCAACGTCCTGACTTTC
many,NA,TRBV20-1,TRBJ2-1,CSARVLLGGNEQFF,TGCAGTGCTAGAGTACTTTTAGGGGGCAATGAGCAGTTCTTC
many,TRBD1,TRBV7-2,TRBJ2-7,CASSPRTGGLSEQYF,TGTGCCAGCAGCCCTCGGACAGGGGGGCTAAGCGAGCAGTACTTC
many,NA,TRBV20-1,TRBJ2-1,CSAKIDSQPYNEQFF,TGCAGTGCTAAAATCGACAGCCAACCTTACAATGAGCAGTTCTTC
many,NA,TRBV5-1,TRBJ1-1,CASARWGSMNTEAFF,TGCGCCAGCGCGAGGTGGGGGTCAATGAACACTGAAGCTTTCTTT
NA,NA,TRBV6-4,TRBJ2-1,CASSDQGSSYNEQFF,TGTGCCAGCAGTGACCAGGGCAGCTCTTACAATGAGCAGTTCTTC
few,NA,TRBV6-1,TRBJ2-5,CASHDRTRERGKETQYF,TGTGCCAGCCATGATAGAACGAGGGAGAGGGGCAAAGAGACCCAGTACTTC
many,TRBD2,TRBV5-1,TRBJ2-1,CASSLGLADNEQFF,TGCGCCAGCAGCTTGGGACTAGCGGACAATGAGCAGTTCTTC
few,TRBD1,TRBV2,TRBJ1-3,CARTGTSGNTIYF,TGTGCCAGGACAGGGACCTCTGGAAACACCATATATTTT
NA,NA,TRBV20-1,TRBJ1-5,CSAKRGGDYSNQPQHF,TGCAGTGCCAAAAGAGGGGGGGACTATAGCAATCAGCCCCAGCATTTT
NA,NA,TRBV20-1,TRBJ2-3,CSAPRFGDGTDTQYF,TGCAGTGCTCCCCGCTTCGGGGATGGTACAGATACGCAGTATTTT